Listed here are 6 T cell receptor beta chains from one sample, sequenced in a study of CD8 T cells in Susac syndrome. Random hexamers were used to reverse transcribe the RNA input (roughly 0.5 to 1 ug). TCRdb used MiXCR to reprocess the immunoSEQ multiplex PCR reads, holding one entry per CDR3 protein. This sample has about 140,000 distinct CDR3 sequences; approximately 95% occur once, and the top ten carry approximately 0.25%. Sequenced sample: CD8+ T cells from PBMCs. The receptor set was obtained from a human donor in good health.

The chain uses TRBV6-5 and TRBJ2-5; TRBD2 is a possible D gene (6 bases). CDR1 is MNHEY and CDR2 is SVGAGI in the germline V gene. CDR3 length: 12 amino acids. Trimming took 6 bases from V and 10 from J, leaving 15 bases between them. The CDR3: CASRDYLGDQYF. CDR3 in DNA: TGTGCCAGCAGGGACTACCTTGGGGACCAGTACTTC.

V usage is TRBV30 and J usage is TRBJ2-7; maybe TRBD1 (6 bases). CDR1 and CDR2 from the germline V gene are GTSNPN and SVGIG (reference sequence). The CDR3 is made up of 12 amino acids. The V gene lost 3 bases and the J gene lost 4 bases, with 10 bases spanning the gap. For the CDR3, the DNA is TGTGCCTGGAGCGGACAGTTATACGAGCAGTACTTC. This encodes CAWSGQLYEQYF.

The chain joins TRBV7-9 to TRBJ2-3; D is unclear. V was shortened by 3 bases and J by 4 bases, with 11 bases between the two germline ends. Germline V gives CDR1 SEHNR, CDR2 FQNEAQ (reference sequence). The CDR3 runs 14 residues. CDR3 protein: CASSFAGSSDTQYF. The CDR3 nucleotides read TGTGCCAGCAGCTTCGCCGGATCCTCAGATACGCAGTATTTT.

This chain links TRBV7-6 with TRBJ2-7; 7 nucleotides align to TRBD1. The V gene end was trimmed by 1 base and the J gene end by 5 bases; junction bases not matched to a gene: 2. CDR3 length equals 13 residues. Germline V CDR1 and CDR2: SGHVS, FNYEAQ. The CDR3 DNA sequence: TGTGCCAGCAGCTTAGGAGACAGGGACGAGCAGTACTTC. This encodes CASSLGDRDEQYF.

The rearrangement joins TRBV25-1 to TRBJ1-2; possible D gene TRBD1, 6 bases. Germline CDR1 is MGHDK and CDR2 is SYGVNS. V lost 4 bases, J lost 6 bases, and 9 bases lay in between. CDR3 length: 12 residues. The DNA of the CDR3 is TGTGCCAGCAGTGCAGGGGTGCATGGCTACACCTTC. This encodes CASSAGVHGYTF.

The CDR3: CASSLVAIAPDKYF. The DNA for the CDR3 is TGTGCCAGCAGTTTAGTGGCGATCGCTCCTGACAAGTATTTT. This sequence joins TRBV12-3 or TRBV12-4 and TRBJ2-3; D uncertain. The CDR3 loop spans 14 amino acids. With 1 base removed from V and 13 bases from J, the gap between germline ends came to 18 bases.